This TCR beta chain emerged from a study of cytomegalovirus exposure and HLA in healthy donors. V lost 4 bases and J lost 3; bases outside the gene matches: 5. Germline V gene sequence: CDR1 SGHTA, CDR2 FQGNSA. This CDR3 is built from 15 residues. It was with 60 Vbeta and 13 Jbeta primers that the PCR ran. Generated by immunoSEQ multiplex PCR, the TCRdb table keeps only in-frame clones and is missing some. This table holds more than 90,000 clones, about 70% found once. The sequenced sample consisted of PBMCs. The sequence was collected from a human donor in good health. The chain has TRBV7-2 and TRBJ1-3; 8 bases are shared with TRBD1. CDR3 in DNA: TGTGCCAGCAGCTCTCAGGGGGCGCTTGGAAACACCATATATTTT. Protein: CASSSQGALGNTIYF.